This passage covers 29 T cell receptor beta chains from one sample sequenced in a study of blood T cell repertoires in COVID-19. Sequencing was performed with immunoSEQ multiplex PCR; in TCRdb, only in-frame clones are kept and a portion is missing. The sample holds 150,000 to 200,000 clones, around 85% seen once. Sequencing input: peripheral blood. These receptors all stem from a man aged 70-80 years with active or convalescent COVID-19.

The chain has TRBV7-9 and TRBJ2-7; a weak D match, TRBD1 (7 bases). Per germline, CDR1 SEHNR and CDR2 FQNEAQ (reference sequence). Trimming stripped 5 bases from V and 3 bases from J, with 11 bases between. This CDR3 is built from 13 residues. The CDR3 DNA follows: TGTGCCAGCAGCCCAGGGGGGATCTACGAGCAGTACTTC. Its translation: CASSPGGIYEQYF.

The chain links TRBV3-1 (or the pseudogene TRBV3-2) to TRBJ2-2; D perhaps matches TRBD1 (6 bases). The germline V gene has CDR1 LGHDT and CDR2 YNNKEL (reference sequence). The CDR3 runs 14 residues. Trimming left V 2 bases short and J 4 bases short, with 8 bases between. The CDR3 DNA follows: TGTGCCAGCAGCCAAAACAGGGCCACCGGGGAGCTGTTTTTT. Encoded protein: CASSQNRATGELFF.

The chain couples TRBV19 to TRBJ2-1, with 9 positions matching TRBD2. The germline V gene has CDR1 LNHDA and CDR2 SQIVND (reference sequence). The CDR3 spans 15 residues. After removal of 1 base from V and 8 bases from J, the junction contained 6 bases not matched to a gene. The CDR3 bases are TGTGCCAGTAGTATAGCCGCGGGAGGGCTCGATGAGCAGTTCTTC. Its translation is CASSIAAGGLDEQFF.

The rearrangement joins TRBV7-9 to TRBJ2-5; possibly TRBD2 for D (7 bases). This CDR3 has 13 amino acids. From germline, CDR1 is SEHNR and CDR2 FQNEAQ (reference sequence). The V end was cut by 8 bases, the J end by 5 bases, with 15 bases between. CDR3 amino acids: CASDAGARETQYF. The CDR3, as DNA: TGTGCCAGCGATGCGGGGGCCCGGGAGACCCAGTACTTC.

This clone came up once. This rearrangement joins TRBV11-3 to TRBJ1-4; D is possibly TRBD1 (5 bases). The CDR3 is 17 amino acids. The germline gives CDR1 SGHNT, CDR2 YENEEA. Trimming removed 7 bases from V and 10 bases from J, with 28 bases in between. CDR3 sequence (DNA): TGTGCCAGCAACAATTTATTCGGACCTAGAAGGGGTCCAAAACTGTTTTTT. The encoded protein is CASNNLFGPRRGPKLFF.

This chain connects TRBV30 to TRBJ1-2; the D gene is possibly TRBD1 (6 bases). CDR1 and CDR2 (germline): GTSNPN, SVGIG (reference sequence). V lost 3 bases, J lost 4 bases, and 30 bases lay in between. The CDR3 totals 19 residues. The CDR3 here is CAWSGQIWISVWVLYGYTF. CDR3 nucleotide sequence: TGTGCCTGGAGCGGACAGATTTGGATCTCCGTCTGGGTTCTCTATGGCTACACCTTC.

J is TRBJ1-2 and V is TRBV9; TRBD1 aligns across 11 bases. Trimming took 3 bases from V and 4 from J; bases not matched to a gene: 8. The germline CDR1 and CDR2 sequences are SGDLS and YYNGEE. CDR3 length: 16 amino acids. The chain's CDR3 is CASSASGTGGPYGYTF. As DNA, the CDR3 is TGTGCCAGCAGCGCATCCGGGACAGGGGGACCCTATGGCTACACCTTC.

The chain uses TRBV24-1 and TRBJ2-1, with TRBD2 matching 9 bases. The V gene's germline CDR1 is KGHDR and CDR2 SFDVKD. V lost 4 bases to trimming and J lost 5 bases; unmatched junction nucleotides: 8. The CDR3 loop spans 16 amino acids. The CDR3 coding sequence is TGTGCCACCAGTGACAGGAGCGGGGGGAGGGACAATGAGCAGTTCTTC. This sequence encodes CATSDRSGGRDNEQFF.

V is TRBV14 and J is TRBJ1-2, with 7 bases fitting TRBD1. With V trimmed by 0 bases and J by 13 bases, 14 bases remained unmatched. The germline V gene has CDR1 SGHDN and CDR2 FVKESK. The CDR3 runs 15 residues. In DNA form, the CDR3 reads TGTGCCAGCAGCCAAGATTACGGACAGGCAGTTGATCCCACCTTC. Residues: CASSQDYGQAVDPTF.

The CDR3 nucleotides are TGCGCCAGCAGCCCCCTAGCGGGAGGCACAGATACGCAGTATTTT. It is translated as CASSPLAGGTDTQYF. V and J are TRBV5-1 and TRBJ2-3; 10 bases line up with TRBD2. The CDR3 runs to 15 residues. The junction had 3 bases not matched to a gene; V was cut back by 4 bases and J by 1 base. Germline CDR1 SGHRS, CDR2 YFSETQ.

V gene TRBV6-2 or TRBV6-3 combines with J gene TRBJ2-7, with 7 bases identical to TRBD1. The CDR3 runs 15 residues. V gave up 5 bases and J gave up 0 bases; unmatched junction bases: 7. The germline gives CDR1 MNHEY, CDR2 SVGEGT. As DNA, the CDR3 is TGTGCCAGCAGTCGGGACAGTACATTCTCCTACGAGCAGTACTTC. Translated: CASSRDSTFSYEQYF.

The V and J genes are TRBV6-1 and TRBJ2-7; possibly TRBD2 for D (6 bases). In germline, CDR1 is MNHNS, CDR2 SASEGT. The CDR3 totals 15 residues. V was cut by 2 bases and J by 0 bases, with 11 bases left in between. The DNA for the CDR3 is TGTGCCAGCAGTGAATGGGAGACTAGCTCCTACGAGCAGTACTTC. Residues: CASSEWETSSYEQYF.

J is TRBJ2-7 and V is TRBV4-1, with D possibly being TRBD2 (5 bases). V shed 1 base and J shed 7 bases, with 11 bases lying between them. This CDR3 is built from 13 residues. Germline values: CDR1 MGHRA, CDR2 YSYEKL. The DNA of the CDR3 is TGCGCCAGCAGCCAAGCCTCCGGGGAAGAGCAGTACTTC. It is translated as CASSQASGEEQYF.

The CDR3 bases are TGCGCCAGCAGCTTGGGGGGTGACAGGAATCAGCCCCAGCATTTT. Translating it yields CASSLGGDRNQPQHF. V is TRBV5-1 and J is TRBJ1-5; weak D call: TRBD1 (6 bases). The germline CDR1 and CDR2 sequences are SGHRS and YFSETQ. Trimming removed 0 bases from V and 4 bases from J, with 11 bases in between. The CDR3 runs 15 residues.

J is TRBJ2-7 and V is TRBV6-5; 10 bases match TRBD1. The germline gives CDR1 MNHEY, CDR2 SVGAGI. The length of the CDR3 is 16 residues. The junction had 9 bases not matched to a gene; V was cut back by 3 bases and J by 4 bases. This CDR3 is CASSYLPTGGMYEQYF. As DNA, the CDR3 is TGTGCCAGCAGTTATCTCCCGACAGGGGGCATGTACGAGCAGTACTTC.

This clone has a handful of counts. The genes are TRBV18 and TRBJ2-2, with 8 nucleotides matching TRBD1. The junction had 7 bases not matched to a gene; V was cut back by 1 base and J by 6 bases. CDR3 length: 16 amino acids. The germline V gene has CDR1 KGHSH and CDR2 LQKENI. CDR3 residues: CASSPQGQGKAGELFF. The CDR3 bases are TGTGCCAGCTCACCACAAGGACAGGGAAAGGCCGGGGAGCTGTTTTTT. The full variable domain, completed using reference TRBV18 and TRBJ2-2, is NAGVMQNPRHLVRRRGQEARLRCSPMKGHSHVYWYRQLPEEGLKFMVYLQKENIIDESGMPKERFSAEFPKEGPSILRIQQVVRGDSAAYFCASSPQGQGKAGELFFGEGSRLTVL.

This clone showed up just once. This sequence joins TRBV7-9 and TRBJ2-5; possibly TRBD2 for D (5 bases). The CDR3 has 13 amino acids. V was pared by 3 bases and J by 3 bases, with 8 bases between. Germline-derived CDR1 and CDR2 are SEHNR and FQNEAQ (reference sequence). The CDR3 region is CASSFWGEETQYF. For the CDR3, the DNA is TGTGCCAGCAGCTTTTGGGGAGAAGAGACCCAGTACTTC.

V and J are TRBV21-1 and TRBJ2-1; the table's D call TRBD1 went unverified against the DNA. TRBV21-1 is designated a pseudogene. CDR3 size: 18 residues. The CDR3: CASSKWILIQALYNEQFF. The CDR3 region has the DNA TGTGCCAGCAGCAAATGGATCCTAATACAGGCACTCTACAATGAGCAGTTCTTC.

This sequence joins TRBV6-2 or TRBV6-3 and TRBJ2-2; 10 bases fit TRBD2. Germline values: CDR1 MNHEY, CDR2 SVGEGT. The CDR3 has 15 residues. Trimming removed 4 bases from V and 7 bases from J; junction bases left unmatched: 6. Here the CDR3 reads CASSLLAGSVGELFF. Here the CDR3 DNA reads TGTGCCAGCAGTTTACTAGCGGGATCTGTCGGGGAGCTGTTTTTT.

The rearrangement links TRBV12-3 or TRBV12-4 to TRBJ1-5; 8 nucleotides match TRBD1. J was trimmed by 6 bases and V by 5 bases; bases with no gene match: 3. The CDR3 runs 13 residues. CDR3 protein: CASSPGGIQPQHF. The CDR3 region has the DNA TGTGCCAGCAGTCCAGGGGGCATTCAGCCCCAGCATTTT.

The chain employs TRBV30 and TRBJ1-5, with D hard to call. Germline values: CDR1 GTSNPN, CDR2 SVGIG (reference sequence). Trimming pared 2 bases from V and 1 base from J, leaving 12 bases between. There are 15 residues in the CDR3. CDR3 residues: CAWSPRRGSNQPQHF. CDR3 DNA sequence: TGTGCCTGGAGTCCCCGTCGAGGGAGCAATCAGCCCCAGCATTTT.

The chain is built from TRBV10-1 and TRBJ2-1; D is undetermined. Looked up from germline, CDR1 is WNHNN and CDR2 is SYGVQD (reference sequence). Trimming pared 0 bases from V and 6 bases from J, leaving 6 bases between. The CDR3 runs 13 residues. The CDR3: CASSESLRNEQFF. The CDR3 DNA sequence: TGCGCCAGCAGTGAGTCGTTGCGCAATGAGCAGTTCTTC.

The V gene is TRBV27, the J gene TRBJ1-5, with a weak D call TRBD1 (6 bases). Looked up from germline, CDR1 is MNHEY and CDR2 is SMNVEV (reference sequence). CDR3 length: 15 amino acids. V gave up 2 bases and J gave up 2 bases, with 10 bases separating them. This CDR3 reads CASSLTGTRNQPQHF. CDR3 coding DNA: TGTGCCAGCAGTTTAACAGGGACCCGCAATCAGCCCCAGCATTTT.

This chain connects TRBV28 to TRBJ1-6; D perhaps matches TRBD1 (5 bases). The germline V gene encodes CDR1 MDHEN and CDR2 SYDVKM. The CDR3 is made up of 12 amino acids. Trimming cost V 8 bases and J 9 bases, with 11 bases left between them. The CDR3 region has the DNA TGTGCCAGCGGGGCGGTGGGTTCACCCCTCCACTTT. Protein product: CASGAVGSPLHF.

The rearrangement joins TRBV2 to TRBJ1-4; D is unresolved. Trimming pared 10 bases from V and 2 bases from J, leaving 20 bases between. This CDR3 comprises 16 residues. Germline CDR1 and CDR2: SNHLY and FYNNEI. For the CDR3, the DNA is TGTGCCACCGGGAGACGGCGACACGATACTAATGAAAAACTGTTTTTT. It specifies CATGRRRHDTNEKLFF.

This chain connects TRBV29-1 to TRBJ1-2, with 9 bases matching TRBD1. Germline loops: CDR1 SQVTM, CDR2 ANQGSEA. V dropped 7 bases and J dropped 4; count of bases not matched to a gene: 4. This CDR3 has 12 amino acids. This CDR3 is CSDTTGGYGYTF. CDR3 sequence (DNA): TGCAGCGATACGACAGGGGGCTATGGCTACACCTTC.

This rearrangement joins TRBV29-1 to TRBJ2-2; D call uncertain. V shed 4 bases and J shed 2 bases, with 11 bases lying between them. Germline V gives CDR1 SQVTM, CDR2 ANQGSEA. The CDR3 consists of 14 residues. The chain's CDR3 is CSVVLFPNTGELFF. CDR3 nucleotide sequence: TGCAGCGTTGTTCTGTTTCCCAACACCGGGGAGCTGTTTTTT.

This clone appeared a few times. V is TRBV6-6 and J is TRBJ2-3; perhaps TRBD2 as D (6 bases). Looked up from germline, CDR1 is MNHNY and CDR2 is SVGAGI (reference sequence). The CDR3 covers 14 residues. V lost 6 bases, J lost 2 bases, and 12 bases lay in between. CDR3 amino acids: CASSLATSTDTQYF. In DNA, the CDR3 is TGTGCCAGCAGCCTAGCGACCTCCACAGATACGCAGTATTTT.

The chain joins TRBV9 to TRBJ2-6, with 12 bases that match TRBD1. The CDR3 length is 18 residues. The V segment lost 0 bases and the J segment 4 bases; nucleotides outside the gene matches: 5. From germline, CDR1 is SGDLS and CDR2 YYNGEE. CDR3 in amino acids: CASSVGGQGALGANVLTF. The CDR3 DNA reads as TGTGCCAGCAGCGTAGGGGGACAGGGGGCGTTAGGGGCCAACGTCCTGACTTTC.